These 25 T cell receptor beta chains came from one sample sequenced in a study of Tregs in tolerant kidney transplant recipients. The repertoire was sequenced with immunoSEQ multiplex PCR; TCRdb's copy has only in-frame clones and lacks some. This table holds roughly 66,000 clones, around 90% found once. The material sequenced was CD8+ T cells from blood, taken before the transplant. The receptor set was obtained from a human donor who received a combined kidney and bone marrow transplant.

This chain connects TRBV4-1 to TRBJ1-1, with 9 bases aligning to TRBD1. The V and J ends lost 4 bases and 7 bases, in that order; junction bases with no gene match: 4. CDR1 and CDR2 (germline): MGHRA, YSYEKL. The CDR3 runs to 13 residues. CDR3 sequence reads: CASSRTGVDEAFF. In nucleotides, the CDR3 is TGCGCCAGCAGCCGGACAGGGGTTGATGAAGCTTTCTTT.

The chain is built from TRBV19 and TRBJ1-2; perhaps TRBD1 as D (5 bases). The germline V gene has CDR1 LNHDA and CDR2 SQIVND (reference sequence). There are 15 residues in the CDR3. Trimming pared 1 base from V and 7 bases from J, leaving 16 bases between. The CDR3 loop reads CASSIVIGGGGGYTF. The CDR3 DNA reads as TGTGCCAGTAGTATAGTCATCGGGGGGGGAGGTGGCTACACCTTC. Complete variable domain (other parts from reference TRBV19 and TRBJ1-2): DGGITQSPKYLFRKEGQNVTLSCEQNLNHDAMYWYRQDPGQGLRLIYYSQIVNDFQKGDIAEGYSVSREKKESFPLTVTSAQKNPTAFYLCASSIVIGGGGGYTFGSGTRLTVV.

This sequence joins TRBV6-5 and TRBJ1-1; D uncertain. Trimming stripped 4 bases from V and 6 bases from J, with 9 bases between. Germline V gene sequence: CDR1 MNHEY, CDR2 SVGAGI. The CDR3 consists of 12 residues. The CDR3 DNA reads TGTGCCAGCAGTTCCCAAATGTCTGAAGCTTTCTTT. This codes for CASSSQMSEAFF.

This sequence joins TRBV19 and TRBJ1-2; possible D gene TRBD1, 6 bases. The germline gives CDR1 LNHDA, CDR2 SQIVND (reference sequence). The length of the CDR3 is 13 residues. V was pared by 6 bases and J by 5 bases, with 13 bases between. CDR3 DNA: TGTGCCAGTAGCCATACAGGGAGATATGGCTACACCTTC. Encoded protein: CASSHTGRYGYTF.

V and J are TRBV7-7 and TRBJ2-7; 10 positions agree with TRBD2. Per germline, CDR1 SSHAT and CDR2 FNYEAQ (reference sequence). The V segment lost 8 bases and the J segment 7 bases; nucleotides outside the gene matches: 11. This CDR3 has 14 amino acids. CDR3 amino acids: CASGVQREGYEQYF. Here the CDR3 DNA reads TGTGCCAGCGGCGTGCAGCGGGAGGGTTATGAGCAGTACTTC.

This clone was counted once. The CDR3 reads CASSISARQGDYEQYF. In DNA, the CDR3 is TGTGCCAGTAGTATATCAGCCCGACAGGGGGATTACGAGCAGTACTTC. This chain connects TRBV19 to TRBJ2-7, with 9 positions matching TRBD1. V shed 2 bases and J 4 bases; nucleotides not matched to a gene: 9. Germline-derived CDR1 and CDR2 are LNHDA and SQIVND (reference sequence). CDR3 length: 16 amino acids.

This chain joins TRBV6-8 and TRBJ1-2, with D possibly being TRBD1 (5 bases). The length of the CDR3 is 13 residues. The V end was cut by 6 bases, the J end by 4 bases, with 12 bases between. Germline CDR1 reads MNHGY; CDR2 reads SAAAGT. The CDR3 bases are TGTGCCAGCAGCTTCAAGGACACCTATGGCTACACCTTC. Amino acid sequence: CASSFKDTYGYTF.

This clone was found once. The chain couples TRBV4-3 to TRBJ2-1; 12 nucleotides agree with TRBD2. Germline-derived CDR1 and CDR2 are LGHNA and YSLEER. Losses at the gene ends were 2 bases for V and 10 bases for J; bases not matched to a gene: 6. CDR3 size: 15 residues. The CDR3 spells CASSQLAGGHREQFF. The CDR3 DNA sequence: TGCGCCAGCAGCCAACTAGCGGGGGGGCACCGGGAGCAGTTCTTC.

The V and J genes are TRBV2 and TRBJ2-3; the match to TRBD2 covers 10 bases. This CDR3 spans 15 amino acids. Germline V gene sequence: CDR1 SNHLY, CDR2 FYNNEI. With 6 bases clipped from V and 0 bases from J, the junction kept 3 bases outside the gene matches. CDR3: CASSVAGGSTDTQYF. The CDR3 region has the DNA TGTGCCAGCAGCGTAGCGGGGGGTAGCACAGATACGCAGTATTTT.

The chain has TRBV29-1 and TRBJ2-5, with D maybe TRBD1 (6 bases). CDR1 and CDR2 from the germline V gene are SQVTM and ANQGSEA. V gave up 4 bases and J gave up 5 bases, with 11 bases separating them. This CDR3 has 12 residues. This CDR3 is CSVGGGEETQYF. In DNA, the CDR3 is TGCAGCGTTGGAGGGGGTGAGGAGACCCAGTACTTC. The variable domain in full, with the rest retrieved from reference TRBV29-1 and TRBJ2-5, is SAVISQKPSRDICQRGTSLTIQCQVDSQVTMMFWYRQQPGQSLTLIATANQGSEATYESGFVIDKFPISRPNLTFSTLTVSNMSPEDSSIYLCSVGGGEETQYFGPGTRLLVL.

The V gene is TRBV27, the J gene TRBJ2-1; the match to TRBD2 covers 11 bases. Germline V gene data show CDR1 as MNHEY and CDR2 as SMNVEV (reference sequence). The CDR3 totals 16 residues. V lost 8 bases to trimming and J lost 1 base; unmatched junction nucleotides: 7. CDR3 sequence reads: CASEKVAGGSYNEQFF. The CDR3 nucleotides are TGTGCCAGCGAAAAGGTAGCGGGAGGGTCCTACAATGAGCAGTTCTTC.

V gene TRBV7-9 combines with J gene TRBJ2-7, with D unresolved. The V and J ends lost 1 base and 5 bases respectively, with 6 bases between them. This CDR3 has 12 residues. Germline V gene sequence: CDR1 SEHNR, CDR2 FQNEAQ (reference sequence). The CDR3 region has the DNA TGTGCCAGCAGCTTAGACAGAAACGAGCAGTACTTC. Protein sequence: CASSLDRNEQYF.

J is TRBJ2-7 and V is TRBV4-1, with TRBD2 identical over 9 bases. Trimming at V came to 2 bases and at J to 4 bases, leaving 6 bases not matched to a gene. The CDR3 runs 15 residues. Germline values: CDR1 MGHRA, CDR2 YSYEKL. The CDR3: CASSQLLAGGYEQYF. CDR3 DNA sequence: TGCGCCAGCAGCCAATTACTAGCGGGTGGTTACGAGCAGTACTTC.

The V call is TRBV19, the J call TRBJ2-3; no clear D. V lost 3 bases and J lost 4, with 8 bases in between. Germline V gives CDR1 LNHDA, CDR2 SQIVND (reference sequence). This CDR3 is 13 amino acids long. DNA for the CDR3: TGTGCCAGTAGTATTGTGGCGGCAGATACGCAGTATTTT. Its protein product is CASSIVAADTQYF.

J is TRBJ1-3 and V is TRBV6-5, with a possible D match to TRBD1 (5 bases). The germline CDR1 and CDR2 sequences are MNHEY and SVGAGI. This CDR3 has 11 amino acids. Trimming removed 7 bases at V and 6 bases at J, with 7 bases between. This CDR3 is CASIRVNTIYF. In nucleotides, the CDR3 is TGTGCCAGCATCAGGGTAAACACCATATATTTT.

The chain has TRBV13 and TRBJ2-7, with 11 nucleotides matching TRBD2. V lost 5 bases and J lost 2; bases outside the gene matches: 5. This CDR3 contains 15 residues. Germline assignment: CDR1 PRHDT and CDR2 FYEKMQ (reference sequence). Written as DNA, the CDR3 is TGTGCCAGCAGCATGGGACTAGCGGCCCCCTACGAGCAGTACTTC. Protein product: CASSMGLAAPYEQYF.

V gene TRBV4-1 combines with J gene TRBJ2-1; 7 positions match TRBD1. The CDR3 spans 14 residues. V lost 2 bases to trimming and J lost 7 bases; unmatched junction nucleotides: 5. In germline, CDR1 is MGHRA, CDR2 YSYEKL. CDR3 bases: TGCGCCAGCAGCCAAATCGGACAGGCAAATGAGCAGTTCTTC. Its translation is CASSQIGQANEQFF.

V is TRBV4-3 and J is TRBJ2-7; 9 positions match TRBD2. Germline V gene sequence: CDR1 LGHNA, CDR2 YSLEER. The ends lost 0 bases at V and 4 bases at J; junction bases unmatched: 13. This CDR3 is built from 18 residues. CDR3 nucleotide sequence: TGCGCCAGCAGCCAAGAAGAAGGGCTAGCGGGATCTCTGTACGAGCAGTACTTC. It yields the protein CASSQEEGLAGSLYEQYF.

The chain joins TRBV7-8 to TRBJ2-1, with TRBD2 identical over 7 bases. This CDR3 spans 16 amino acids. Germline loops: CDR1 SGHVS, CDR2 FQNEAQ. J gave up 3 bases and V 5 bases, and 10 bases lay outside the gene matches. DNA of the CDR3: TGTGCCAGCAGCCCCCCCATGCGGACTAGCTACAATGAGCAGTTCTTC. Translated, it gives CASSPPMRTSYNEQFF. Drawing the rest from reference TRBV7-8 and TRBJ2-1, the complete variable domain is GAGVSQSPRYKVAKRGQDVALRCDPISGHVSLFWYQQALGQGPEFLTYFQNEAQLDKSGLPSDRFFAERPEGSVSTLKIQRTQQEDSAVYLCASSPPMRTSYNEQFFGPGTRLTVL.

This clone was picked up one time. The chain recombines TRBV2 with TRBJ1-1, with TRBD1 as a possible D gene (5 bases). From germline, CDR1 is SNHLY and CDR2 FYNNEI. Trimming took 8 bases from V and 2 from J, leaving 15 bases between them. The CDR3 sequence is 14 residues long. CDR3 sequence: CASGREGPNTEAFF. Written as DNA, the CDR3 is TGTGCCAGCGGCAGGGAGGGACCCAACACTGAAGCTTTCTTT.

The J gene is TRBJ1-1, the V gene TRBV5-1, with TRBD1 as a possible D gene (6 bases). The germline CDR1 and CDR2 sequences are SGHRS and YFSETQ. The germline V and J ends were trimmed by 0 bases and 2 bases, with 20 bases remaining between them. The CDR3 sequence is 18 residues long. CDR3 nucleotides: TGCGCCAGCAGCTTGGCCTCTTACAGGGCGGCCCCTAACACTGAAGCTTTCTTT. The encoded protein is CASSLASYRAAPNTEAFF.

This clone turned up a few times. This sequence joins TRBV7-2 and TRBJ2-3, with 8 bases identical to TRBD2. The germline V gene has CDR1 SGHTA and CDR2 FQGNSA. The CDR3 is made up of 14 amino acids. With V trimmed by 10 bases and J by 2 bases, 8 bases remained unmatched. The CDR3 bases are TGTGCCACCTCCGGGACTAGATACACAGATACGCAGTATTTT. Protein product: CATSGTRYTDTQYF.

The V and J genes are TRBV6-5 and TRBJ2-5, with 7 nucleotides matching TRBD1. Per the germline V gene, CDR1 is MNHEY and CDR2 is SVGAGI. V was pared by 2 bases and J by 1 base, with 1 base of the junction left unmatched. The CDR3 has 14 residues. The CDR3, as DNA: TGTGCCAGCAGTTACAGGGGGCTCCAAGAGACCCAGTACTTC. This codes for CASSYRGLQETQYF.

This rearrangement joins TRBV30 to TRBJ1-2, with D maybe TRBD1 (5 bases). With 1 base removed from V and 4 bases from J, the gap between germline ends came to 13 bases. The CDR3 sequence is 14 residues long. The germline gives CDR1 GTSNPN, CDR2 SVGIG (reference sequence). CDR3 loop: CAWSEDTSVYGYTF. The CDR3 bases are TGTGCCTGGAGTGAGGACACTTCGGTCTATGGCTACACCTTC.

This clone was seen once. The rearrangement links TRBV7-6 to TRBJ1-1; D uncertain. V was clipped by 4 bases and J by 1 base, with 10 bases between them. Germline CDR1 is SGHVS and CDR2 is FNYEAQ. The length of the CDR3 is 14 residues. CDR3 sequence: CASSSGRSNTEAFF. In DNA form, the CDR3 reads TGTGCCAGCAGCTCCGGCAGGTCGAACACTGAAGCTTTCTTT. Full variable domain (missing parts from reference TRBV7-6 and TRBJ1-1): GAGVSQSPRYKVTKRGQDVALRCDPISGHVSLYWYRQALGQGPEFLTYFNYEAQQDKSGLPNDRFSAERPEGSISTLTIQRTEQRDSAMYRCASSSGRSNTEAFFGQGTRLTVV.